This T cell receptor (beta chain) was recovered during a study of T cells in women clearing cervical HPV infection. General observations from the study: Associations may precede or follow infection; HPV-specific or memory T cells were not isolated.

Generated by immunoSEQ multiplex PCR, the TCRdb table keeps only in-frame clones and is missing some. Its table records under 50,000 clones. Points on this clone: Its antigen is not known. The read terminates 3 residues ahead of where the CDR3 ends, so the germline J gene completes it.

Germline lookup yields CDR1 LGHNA and CDR2 YNFKEQ. After removal of 1 base from V and 0 bases from J, the junction contained 6 bases not matched to a gene. This CDR3 comprises 17 residues. This TCR was recovered from a woman aged 18-69 years with a cervical HPV16 infection that either progressed to CIN3+ or cleared (not recorded which). The material sequenced was blood buffy coat. The chain is built from TRBV4-2 and TRBJ1-5; 7 nucleotides match TRBD1. CDR3 DNA (partial): TGTGCCAGCAGCCAAGGGACAGGCGGTTTTAGCAATCAGCCC. Translation gives CASSQGTGGFSNQP. The whole CDR3 protein reads CASSQGTGGFSNQPQHF.